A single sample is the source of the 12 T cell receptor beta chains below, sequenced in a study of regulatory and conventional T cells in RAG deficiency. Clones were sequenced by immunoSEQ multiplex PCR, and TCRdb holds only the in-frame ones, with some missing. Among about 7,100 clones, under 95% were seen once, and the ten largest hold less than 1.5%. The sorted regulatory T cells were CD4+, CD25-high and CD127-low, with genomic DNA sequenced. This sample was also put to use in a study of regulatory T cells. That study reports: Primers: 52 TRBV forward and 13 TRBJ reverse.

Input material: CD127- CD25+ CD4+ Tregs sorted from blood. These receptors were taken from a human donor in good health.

Here the CDR3 reads CAIQDRSGNTIYF. The DNA of the CDR3 is TGTGCCATCCAGGATCGATCTGGAAACACCATATATTTT. The chain links TRBV10-3 to TRBJ1-3; no firm D call. Trimming removed 8 bases from V and 1 base from J, with 9 bases in between. The germline CDR1 and CDR2 sequences are ENHRY and SYGVKD. The CDR3 contains 13 residues.

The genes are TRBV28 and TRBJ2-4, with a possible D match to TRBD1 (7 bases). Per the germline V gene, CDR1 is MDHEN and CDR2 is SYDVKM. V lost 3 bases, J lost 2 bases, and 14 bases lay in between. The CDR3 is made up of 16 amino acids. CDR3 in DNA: TGTGCCAGCAGTTTGGAGGGGGCGAGGTCCAAAAACATTCAGTACTTC. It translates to CASSLEGARSKNIQYF.

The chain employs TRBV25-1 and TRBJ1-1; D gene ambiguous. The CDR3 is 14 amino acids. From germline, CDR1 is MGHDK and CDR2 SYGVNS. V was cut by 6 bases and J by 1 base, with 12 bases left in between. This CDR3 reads CASSMNSGNTEAFF. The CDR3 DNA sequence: TGTGCCAGCAGCATGAACAGTGGGAACACTGAAGCTTTCTTT.

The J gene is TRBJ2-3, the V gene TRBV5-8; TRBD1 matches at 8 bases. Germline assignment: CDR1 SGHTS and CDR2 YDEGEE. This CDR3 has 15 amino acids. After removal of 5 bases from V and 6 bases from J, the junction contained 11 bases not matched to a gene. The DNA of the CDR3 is TGTGCCAGCAGACGGACCCAGGGGGCGAAGGATACGCAGTATTTT. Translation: CASRRTQGAKDTQYF. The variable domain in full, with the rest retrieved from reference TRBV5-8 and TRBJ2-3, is EAGVTQSPTHLIKTRGQQATLRCSPISGHTSVYWYQQALGLGLQFLLWYDEGEERNRGNFPPRFSGRQFPNYSSELNVNALELEDSALYLCASRRTQGAKDTQYFGPGTRLTVL.

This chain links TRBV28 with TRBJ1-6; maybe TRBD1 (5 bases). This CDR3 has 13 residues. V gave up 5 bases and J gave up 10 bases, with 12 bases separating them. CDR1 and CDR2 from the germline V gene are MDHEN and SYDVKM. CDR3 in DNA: TGTGCCAGCAGTCCAGGGTTGGGGTCACCCCTCCACTTT. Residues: CASSPGLGSPLHF.

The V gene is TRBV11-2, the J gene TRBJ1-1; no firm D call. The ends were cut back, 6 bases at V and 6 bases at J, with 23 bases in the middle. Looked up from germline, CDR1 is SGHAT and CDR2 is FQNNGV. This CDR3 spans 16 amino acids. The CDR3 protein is CASRSRPTVELAEAFF. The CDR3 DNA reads TGTGCCAGCAGATCCCGCCCCACAGTCGAACTGGCTGAAGCTTTCTTT.

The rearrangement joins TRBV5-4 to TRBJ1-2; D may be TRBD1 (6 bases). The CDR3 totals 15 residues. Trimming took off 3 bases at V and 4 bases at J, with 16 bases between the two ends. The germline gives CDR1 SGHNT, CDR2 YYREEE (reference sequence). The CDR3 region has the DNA TGTGCCAGCAGCTGGACAGCTTCGGGTAGCTATGGCTACACCTTC. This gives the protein CASSWTASGSYGYTF.

CDR3 residues: CAIKGVAGGEETQYF. DNA of the CDR3: TGTGCCATCAAGGGGGTAGCGGGGGGGGAAGAGACCCAGTACTTC. V usage is TRBV10-3 and J usage is TRBJ2-5, with TRBD2 matching over 11 bases. J was trimmed by 3 bases and V by 7 bases; bases with no gene match: 7. The CDR3 loop spans 15 amino acids. CDR1 ENHRY and CDR2 SYGVKD come from the germline V gene.

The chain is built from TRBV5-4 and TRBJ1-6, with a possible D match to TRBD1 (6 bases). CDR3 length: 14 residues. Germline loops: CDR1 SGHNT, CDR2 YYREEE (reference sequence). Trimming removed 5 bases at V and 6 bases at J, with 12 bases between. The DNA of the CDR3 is TGTGCCAGCAGAATACAGGGTTTTAATTCACCCCTCCACTTT. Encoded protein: CASRIQGFNSPLHF.

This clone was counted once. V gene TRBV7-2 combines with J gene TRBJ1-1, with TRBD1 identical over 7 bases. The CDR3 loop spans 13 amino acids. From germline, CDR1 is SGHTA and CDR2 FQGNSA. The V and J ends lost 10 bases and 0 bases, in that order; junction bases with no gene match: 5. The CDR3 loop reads CATQTGMNTEAFF. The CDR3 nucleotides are TGTGCCACCCAGACAGGGATGAACACTGAAGCTTTCTTT.

The CDR3 loop is CASSKLSGHLSPLHF. The CDR3 coding sequence is TGTGCCAGCAGCAAACTTTCGGGACACCTTTCACCCCTCCACTTT. The genes are TRBV7-9 and TRBJ1-6; weak D call: TRBD1 (6 bases). V was clipped by 5 bases and J by 9 bases, with 17 bases between them. Germline V CDR1 and CDR2: SEHNR, FQNEAQ (reference sequence). This CDR3 has 15 amino acids.

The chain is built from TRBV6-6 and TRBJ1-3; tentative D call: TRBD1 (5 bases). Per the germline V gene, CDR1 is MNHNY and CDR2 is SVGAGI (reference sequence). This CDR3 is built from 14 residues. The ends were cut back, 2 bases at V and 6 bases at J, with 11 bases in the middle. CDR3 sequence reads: CASSYVGLPNTIYF. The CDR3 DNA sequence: TGTGCCAGCAGTTACGTGGGGCTCCCAAACACCATATATTTT.